This TCR beta chain was identified in a study of cytomegalovirus exposure and HLA in healthy donors. General study findings and limits: Presence/absence comparisons presumed near-even sequencing depth among donors. Analysis was carried out at a later point, and it linked a missense DCLRE1C variant to TCR beta V- and J-gene trimming. CMV serostatus stood as the only immune exposure information on hand.

PCR primers comprised 60 Vbeta and 13 Jbeta primers. In the authors' methods: Around 11 million shared chains were among about 80 million unique TCR beta chains counted in a later analysis. Assay: immunoSEQ multiplex PCR; the TCRdb copy retains only in-frame clones and omits some. V and J calls and clone size are those listed in that table; D and trimming were worked out from the DNA. The sample yields around 100,000 clones, around three fifths seen once. This CDR3 region has 14 residues. Germline V gives CDR1 SGHAT, CDR2 FQNNGV. V gave up 3 bases and J gave up 0 bases, with 6 bases separating them. Remarks on this clone: Antigen unknown.

The chain joins TRBV11-2 to TRBJ1-3; D uncertain. The sequence was collected from a man younger than 45 in good health and CMV-seronegative. Input material: PBMCs. CDR3 loop: CASSFTASGNTIYF. The CDR3, as DNA: TGTGCCAGCAGCTTTACAGCCTCTGGAAACACCATATATTTT.